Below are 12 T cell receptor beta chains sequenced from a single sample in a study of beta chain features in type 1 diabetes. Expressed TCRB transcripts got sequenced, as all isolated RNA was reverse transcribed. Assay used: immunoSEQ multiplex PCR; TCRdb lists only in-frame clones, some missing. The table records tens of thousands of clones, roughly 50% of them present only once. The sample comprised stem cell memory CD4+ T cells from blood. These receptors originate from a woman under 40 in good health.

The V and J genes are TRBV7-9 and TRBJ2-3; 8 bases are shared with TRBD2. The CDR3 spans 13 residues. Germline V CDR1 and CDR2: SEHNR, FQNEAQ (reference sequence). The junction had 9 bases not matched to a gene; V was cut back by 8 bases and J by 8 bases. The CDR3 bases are TGTGCCAGCCTTCGGGGGGGCGACGCTACGCAGTATTTT. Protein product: CASLRGGDATQYF.

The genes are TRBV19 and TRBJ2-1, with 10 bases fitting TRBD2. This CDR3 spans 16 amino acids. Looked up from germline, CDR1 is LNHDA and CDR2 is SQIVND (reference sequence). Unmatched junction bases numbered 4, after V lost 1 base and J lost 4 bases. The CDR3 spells CASSIASSGSYNEQFF. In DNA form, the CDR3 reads TGTGCCAGTAGTATAGCTTCTAGCGGGAGTTACAATGAGCAGTTCTTC.

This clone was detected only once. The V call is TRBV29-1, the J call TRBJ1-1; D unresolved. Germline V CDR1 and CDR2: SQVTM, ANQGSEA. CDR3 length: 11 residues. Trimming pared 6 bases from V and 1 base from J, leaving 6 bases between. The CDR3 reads CSVRGNTEAFF. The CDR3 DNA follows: TGCAGCGTACGGGGGAACACTGAAGCTTTCTTT.

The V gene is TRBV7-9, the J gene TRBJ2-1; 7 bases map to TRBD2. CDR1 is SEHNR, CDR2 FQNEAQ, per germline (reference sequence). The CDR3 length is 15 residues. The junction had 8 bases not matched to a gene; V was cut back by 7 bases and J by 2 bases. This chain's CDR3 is CASIEAGRAYNEQFF. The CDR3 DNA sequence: TGTGCCAGCATCGAAGCGGGAAGAGCCTACAATGAGCAGTTCTTC. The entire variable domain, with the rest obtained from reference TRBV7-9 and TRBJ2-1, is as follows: DTGVSQNPRHKITKRGQNVTFRCDPISEHNRLYWYRQTLGQGPEFLTYFQNEAQLEKSRLLSDRFSAERPKGSFSTLEIQRTEQGDSAMYLCASIEAGRAYNEQFFGPGTRLTVL.

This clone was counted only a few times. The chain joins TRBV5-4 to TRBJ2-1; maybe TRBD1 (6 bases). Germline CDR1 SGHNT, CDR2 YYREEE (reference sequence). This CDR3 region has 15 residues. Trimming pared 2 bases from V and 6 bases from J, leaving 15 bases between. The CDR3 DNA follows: TGTGCCAGCAGCTTAGAAGGGGGTAGGGGCAATGAGCAGTTCTTC. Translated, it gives CASSLEGGRGNEQFF.

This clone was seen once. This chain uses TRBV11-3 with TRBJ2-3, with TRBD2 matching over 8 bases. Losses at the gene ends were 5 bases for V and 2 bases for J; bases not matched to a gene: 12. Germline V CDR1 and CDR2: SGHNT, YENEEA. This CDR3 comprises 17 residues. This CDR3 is CASSPSRLASSTDTQYF. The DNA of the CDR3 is TGTGCCAGCAGCCCTAGTCGACTAGCGTCCTCCACAGATACGCAGTATTTT.

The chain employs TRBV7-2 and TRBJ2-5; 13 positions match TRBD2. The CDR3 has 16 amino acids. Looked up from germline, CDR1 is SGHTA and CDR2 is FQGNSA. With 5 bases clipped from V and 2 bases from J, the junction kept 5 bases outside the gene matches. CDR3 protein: CASSGLAGVPQETQYF. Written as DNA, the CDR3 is TGTGCCAGCAGCGGACTAGCGGGAGTACCGCAAGAGACCCAGTACTTC.

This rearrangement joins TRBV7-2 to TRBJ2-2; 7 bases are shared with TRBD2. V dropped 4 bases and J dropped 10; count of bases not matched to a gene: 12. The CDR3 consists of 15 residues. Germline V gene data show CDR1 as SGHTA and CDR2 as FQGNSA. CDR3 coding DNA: TGTGCCAGCAGCTCACGGCCGGGGGGAGATGAGGAGCTGTTTTTT. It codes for CASSSRPGGDEELFF.

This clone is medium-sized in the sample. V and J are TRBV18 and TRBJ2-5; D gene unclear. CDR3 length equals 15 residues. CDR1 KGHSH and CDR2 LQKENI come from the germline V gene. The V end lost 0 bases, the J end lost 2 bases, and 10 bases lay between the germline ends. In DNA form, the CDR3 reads TGTGCCAGCTCACCACCGGTACAGTTACAAGAGACCCAGTACTTC. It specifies CASSPPVQLQETQYF. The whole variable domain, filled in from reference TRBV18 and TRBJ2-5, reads NAGVMQNPRHLVRRRGQEARLRCSPMKGHSHVYWYRQLPEEGLKFMVYLQKENIIDESGMPKERFSAEFPKEGPSILRIQQVVRGDSAAYFCASSPPVQLQETQYFGPGTRLLVL.

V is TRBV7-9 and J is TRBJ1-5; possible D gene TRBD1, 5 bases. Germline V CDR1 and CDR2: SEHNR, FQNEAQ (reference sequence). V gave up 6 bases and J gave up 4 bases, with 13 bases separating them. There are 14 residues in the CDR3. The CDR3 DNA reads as TGTGCCAGCAGGGGGGGGGAGAGTAATCAGCCCCAGCATTTT. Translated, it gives CASRGGESNQPQHF.

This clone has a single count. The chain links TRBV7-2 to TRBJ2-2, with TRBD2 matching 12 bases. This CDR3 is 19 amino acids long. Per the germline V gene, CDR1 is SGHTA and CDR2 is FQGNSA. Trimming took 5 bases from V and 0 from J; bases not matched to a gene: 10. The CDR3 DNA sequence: TGTGCCAGCAGCCTCCCCCTCCTAGCGGGAGGGTCGAACACCGGGGAGCTGTTTTTT. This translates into CASSLPLLAGGSNTGELFF.

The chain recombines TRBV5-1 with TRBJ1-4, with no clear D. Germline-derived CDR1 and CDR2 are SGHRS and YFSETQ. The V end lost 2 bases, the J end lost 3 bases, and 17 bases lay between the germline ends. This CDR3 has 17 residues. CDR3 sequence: CASSFRGNPTANEKLFF. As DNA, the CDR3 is TGCGCCAGCAGCTTTCGAGGGAACCCAACCGCTAATGAAAAACTGTTTTTT.